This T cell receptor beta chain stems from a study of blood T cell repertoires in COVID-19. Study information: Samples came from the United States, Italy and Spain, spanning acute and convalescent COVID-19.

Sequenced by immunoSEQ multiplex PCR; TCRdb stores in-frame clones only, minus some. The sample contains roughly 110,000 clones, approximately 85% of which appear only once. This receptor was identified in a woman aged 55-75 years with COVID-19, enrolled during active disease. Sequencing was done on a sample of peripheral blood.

CDR3: CASSPGTSGTKGDIQYF. The CDR3 region has the DNA TGTGCCAGCAGCCCGGGGACTAGCGGAACCAAGGGAGACATTCAGTACTTC. This chain uses TRBV5-4 with TRBJ2-4, with 11 bases fitting TRBD2. CDR3 length: 17 residues. Germline V lookup: CDR1 SGHNT, CDR2 YYREEE (reference sequence). After removal of 4 bases from V and 8 bases from J, the junction contained 14 bases not matched to a gene.